The TCR beta chain under discussion was sequenced for a study of T cells in Graves' hyperthyroidism and ophthalmopathy. RNA transcripts served as the template for amplifying TCR beta CDR3 regions. Primed by the HTBI set, a first-round RT-PCR was run on the TCR CDR3. TCRdb called the multiplex PCR reads again in MiXCR, with one record for every CDR3 protein. The sample includes a few hundred thousand distinct CDR3 sequences, under 25% of them seen just once. A single count supports this clonotype. Trimming at V came to 6 bases and at J to 3 bases, leaving 12 bases not matched to a gene. The CDR3 contains 17 residues. CDR1 is MDHEN and CDR2 is SYDVKM in the germline V gene.

This clonotype was sampled from a man aged 18 to 30 with Graves' hyperthyroidism. This rearrangement joins TRBV28 to TRBJ2-7; 12 nucleotides match TRBD2. Specimen: blood. This CDR3 reads CASSGLAGTYRYYEQYF. The CDR3 region has the DNA TGTGCCAGCAGCGGACTAGCGGGAACTTACCGCTACTACGAGCAGTACTTC.